The clone carrying this T cell receptor (beta chain) was seen only a few times. Its antigen is undetermined. The data are from a study of T-cell reconstitution after alpha-beta-depleted transplantation in children. Unique molecular identifiers tagged the TCRbeta library. TCRdb recomputed calls from the PCR reads with MiXCR, one row per CDR3 protein. The table records fewer than 550,000 distinct CDR3 sequences, over 10% of them present only once. Study observations and caveats: In some patients, recipient T cells and intrathymic progenitors surviving conditioning explained high day-60 diversity. Newly made T cells mostly supplied T-cell counts and diversity one year after transplant. There were reportedly several hundred expanded graft clones from which alpha-beta T cells came about two months after transplant.

Sequencing used PBMCs, mostly from graft donor cells, obtained 180 days after TCRalphabeta/CD19-depleted stem cell transplant. The clonotype comes from a female patient under 10 years old who had a stem cell transplant for aplastic anemia, so the T cells may come from the graft donor.

The CDR3 sequence is CASSLKRDAQPQHF. The CDR3 DNA follows: TGTGCCAGCAGCTTAAAGAGGGATGCTCAGCCCCAGCATTTT. This chain joins TRBV7-2 and TRBJ1-5; D is undetermined. Per the germline V gene, CDR1 is SGHTA and CDR2 is FQGNSA. The V gene lost 2 bases and the J gene lost 6 bases, with 11 bases spanning the gap. The CDR3 runs to 14 residues.